The rows below give T cell receptor beta chains drawn from one sample of a study of T-cell memory formation after mild COVID-19. TCRdb re-called the 5' RACE reads with MiXCR, one entry per CDR3 protein. The sample has 150,000 or so distinct CDR3 sequences, roughly 15% seen once. Sequenced sample: PBMCs or a T cell subset sorted from them (not recorded which). The receptors come from an adult woman who had mild COVID-19 (a few samples of this study predate the infection). Cell type and time point are not known. Both conserved end residues are trimmed from each CDR3.

CDR3 protein: SVEEGLSRVEAF
J gene: TRBJ1-1
V gene: TRBV29-1

CDR3 protein: ATSGATSGRADTQY
J gene: TRBJ2-3
V gene: TRBV24-1

CDR3 protein: ASSLDRGLPYEQY
J gene: TRBJ2-7
V gene: TRBV5-1

CDR3 protein: ASSIGRGMGHEKLF
J gene: TRBJ1-4
V gene: TRBV27

CDR3 protein: ASSPGANYGYT
J gene: TRBJ1-2
V gene: TRBV5-1

CDR3 protein: ASSQGTSGLETQY
J gene: TRBJ2-5
V gene: TRBV3-1

CDR3 protein: ASSAGKGWNEQF
J gene: TRBJ2-1
V gene: TRBV2

CDR3 protein: ASSRGLVDERY
J gene: TRBJ2-5
V gene: TRBV7-2

CDR3 protein: ASSAIGGTDTQY
J gene: TRBJ2-3
V gene: TRBV7-3

CDR3 protein: ASSFPGQGNNSPLH
J gene: TRBJ1-6
V gene: TRBV12-3/TRBV12-4

CDR3 protein: ASSFRGAYEQY
J gene: TRBJ2-7
V gene: TRBV12-3/TRBV12-4

CDR3 protein: ASSLDEGRSYNEQF
J gene: TRBJ2-1
V gene: TRBV5-1

CDR3 protein: ASSVQGGETQY
J gene: TRBJ2-5
V gene: TRBV9

CDR3 protein: ASSASGTGPYNEQF
J gene: TRBJ2-1
V gene: TRBV9

CDR3 protein: ASALRTSGLGNEQF
J gene: TRBJ2-1
V gene: TRBV11-3

CDR3 protein: ASSPRLAPEPADTQY
J gene: TRBJ2-3
V gene: TRBV7-2

CDR3 protein: ASSPILAGSETQY
J gene: TRBJ2-5
V gene: TRBV18

CDR3 protein: ASSQADRGKANYGYT
J gene: TRBJ1-2
V gene: TRBV4-3

CDR3 protein: SALENRGMGTGELF
J gene: TRBJ2-2
V gene: TRBV20-1

CDR3 protein: ASSYSRGGITGELF
J gene: TRBJ2-2
V gene: TRBV6-5

CDR3 protein: ASSEGTGNTEAF
J gene: TRBJ1-1
V gene: TRBV2

CDR3 protein: ASSYAAVPYNEQF
J gene: TRBJ2-1
V gene: TRBV6-2/TRBV6-3

CDR3 protein: SVDGGYNEQF
J gene: TRBJ2-1
V gene: TRBV29-1

CDR3 protein: ASSLARQESGAKNIQY
J gene: TRBJ2-4
V gene: TRBV5-1

CDR3 protein: ASSFGKSGEQY
J gene: TRBJ2-7
V gene: TRBV9

CDR3 protein: SVEGLGGRGTGELF
J gene: TRBJ2-2
V gene: TRBV29-1

CDR3 protein: ASRYGTESFQPQH
J gene: TRBJ1-5
V gene: TRBV5-1

CDR3 protein: ASSLAAVDSGNTIY
J gene: TRBJ1-3
V gene: TRBV7-6

CDR3 protein: AISPSGGTYNEQF
J gene: TRBJ2-1
V gene: TRBV10-3

CDR3 protein: ASSPWGNGYT
J gene: TRBJ1-2
V gene: TRBV5-4

CDR3 protein: ASSTTGKTGELF
J gene: TRBJ2-2
V gene: TRBV27

CDR3 protein: ATSEGESYNEQF
J gene: TRBJ2-1
V gene: TRBV24-1

CDR3 protein: RRCPGAAGVKTDTQY
J gene: TRBJ2-3
V gene: TRBV29-1

CDR3 protein: ASSAAQVVIYGYT
J gene: TRBJ1-2
V gene: TRBV7-9

CDR3 protein: ASSSELGTPNEAF
J gene: TRBJ1-1
V gene: TRBV27

CDR3 protein: ASSIGWGVQETQY
J gene: TRBJ2-5
V gene: TRBV6-2/TRBV6-3

CDR3 protein: ATSPTTGSSYNEQF
J gene: TRBJ2-1
V gene: TRBV15

CDR3 protein: SASGSYNEQF
J gene: TRBJ2-1
V gene: TRBV20-1

CDR3 protein: ASSLALQGTGELF
J gene: TRBJ2-2
V gene: TRBV12-3/TRBV12-4

CDR3 protein: ASSLDIRGTSYNEQF
J gene: TRBJ2-1
V gene: TRBV5-1

CDR3 protein: SARGPQRRSSYEQY
J gene: TRBJ2-7
V gene: TRBV20-1

CDR3 protein: ASSKQGNEQY
J gene: TRBJ2-7
V gene: TRBV2

CDR3 protein: ASSPRAGVRTDTQY
J gene: TRBJ2-3
V gene: TRBV4-2

CDR3 protein: ASSSTVTYEQY
J gene: TRBJ2-7
V gene: TRBV27

CDR3 protein: ASSLLGSEAF
J gene: TRBJ1-1
V gene: TRBV27

CDR3 protein: ASSQVGDYLYEQY
J gene: TRBJ2-7
V gene: TRBV3-1

CDR3 protein: ASSLGLAGVDEQY
J gene: TRBJ2-7
V gene: TRBV6-2/TRBV6-3

CDR3 protein: ASRTGYSNTEAF
J gene: TRBJ1-1
V gene: TRBV6-5

CDR3 protein: ASSLVPASGANVLT
J gene: TRBJ2-6
V gene: TRBV7-2

CDR3 protein: ASRLLAGAGF
J gene: TRBJ2-1
V gene: TRBV2

CDR3 protein: ASTQTSGGAREQF
J gene: TRBJ2-1
V gene: TRBV2

CDR3 protein: ASSLMGEGAGINTEAF
J gene: TRBJ1-1
V gene: TRBV7-3

CDR3 protein: ASRQSSTDTQY
J gene: TRBJ2-3
V gene: TRBV23-1

CDR3 protein: ASSHDTVGRYGYT
J gene: TRBJ1-2
V gene: TRBV3-1

CDR3 protein: ASTLAGSGGNEQF
J gene: TRBJ2-1
V gene: TRBV6-6

CDR3 protein: SGTGGYTGELF
J gene: TRBJ2-2
V gene: TRBV29-1